This is a list of T cell receptor beta chains from one sample in a study of OX40 agonist ivuxolimab in advanced cancers. Repertoires were generated with immunoSEQ multiplex PCR, while TCRdb's copy carries only in-frame clones and drops some. The sample includes 100,000 or so clones, under 95% of them seen just once. Sequenced material: CD4+ or CD8+ T cells sorted from blood, taken in a trial of the OX40 agonist ivuxolimab. The source is an adult with an advanced solid tumor such as melanoma, head and neck, liver or kidney cancer. The CDR3 runs from the conserved cysteine through the conserved F or W.

j_call v_call cdr3_aa
TRBJ2-7 TRBV19 CASSIAGVSEQYF
TRBJ2-1 TRBV7-2 CASSPGTYYNEQFF
TRBJ2-5 TRBV6-1 CASVGVAGKETQYF
TRBJ2-5 TRBV14 CASSLLAGDLAQYF
TRBJ2-4 TRBV5-1 CASSPRTGVAKNIQYF
TRBJ2-4 TRBV5-6 CASSLALAKNIQYF
TRBJ2-3 TRBV19 CASSTSGGSTDTQYF
TRBJ2-5 TRBV6-6 CASSWRTGRETQYF
TRBJ1-2 TRBV30 CACPGDRVGYGYTF
TRBJ2-7 TRBV7-2 CASSNGGFETREQYF
TRBJ1-3 TRBV4-2 CASSQEISGAGNTIYF
TRBJ1-3 TRBV4-3 CASSQDWGQLSGNTIYF
TRBJ1-1 TRBV27 CASSSPTRILTGVTEAFF
TRBJ2-7 TRBV6-1 CASSEDAGRQYF
TRBJ1-1 TRBV28 CASSLSGEGTEAFF
TRBJ1-3 TRBV18 CASSPELRTGGNTIYF
TRBJ1-1 TRBV18 CASSPSVGQGNTEAFF
TRBJ1-2 TRBV7-2 CASSSEPTYGYTF
TRBJ2-2 TRBV27 CASSLSGGTGELFF
TRBJ2-7 TRBV7-9 CASSLDVSSYEQYF
TRBJ2-6 TRBV28 CASSQLDIRSGANVLTF
. TRBV6-6 CASSYGLAGVYEQYF
TRBJ1-3 TRBV9 CASSLDDDTIYF
TRBJ1-1 TRBV27 CASSLWGTGGTEAFF
TRBJ2-3 TRBV11-2 CASSFRWGAWKNTDTQYF
TRBJ2-2 TRBV19 CASRNTGVGELFF
TRBJ2-7 TRBV29-1 CSAGSSAGEQYF
TRBJ2-7 TRBV7-8 CASSLEVTGTYEQYF
TRBJ2-5 TRBV4-1 CASSQGPTGLETQYF
TRBJ2-2 TRBV4-1 CASSQDGRDGELFF
TRBJ1-2 TRBV15 CATSRVTPLNGYTF
TRBJ2-3 TRBV5-1 CASAQEGTGSTDTQYF
TRBJ1-1 TRBV7-3 CASSLNWNTEAFF
TRBJ1-5 TRBV5-1 CASSQGADNQPQHF
TRBJ2-1 TRBV9 CASSVATGQFTGDEQFF
TRBJ1-5 TRBV19 CASSIEQVNQPQHF
TRBJ2-7 TRBV6-1 CASTGTSYEQYF
TRBJ2-1 TRBV27 CASNRDASYNEQFF
TRBJ2-2 TRBV28 CASRTGLAWSGELFF
TRBJ2-1 TRBV6-1 CASSESNNEQFF
TRBJ2-3 TRBV27 CASSSRAGDGTQYF
TRBJ1-1 TRBV7-9 CASSLLVAIGRSGTEAFF
TRBJ2-7 TRBV30 CAWSGASLGEQYF
TRBJ2-1 TRBV9 CASSVGLDYNEQFF
TRBJ2-5 TRBV4-2 CASSQQGYGARETQYF
TRBJ2-7 TRBV6-5 CATSRGPDAGEQYF
TRBJ1-5 TRBV7-8 CASSLRTGVNNQPQHF
TRBJ2-4 TRBV11-2 CASSSGGANIQYF
TRBJ2-6 TRBV11-2 CASSLDSSGANVLTF